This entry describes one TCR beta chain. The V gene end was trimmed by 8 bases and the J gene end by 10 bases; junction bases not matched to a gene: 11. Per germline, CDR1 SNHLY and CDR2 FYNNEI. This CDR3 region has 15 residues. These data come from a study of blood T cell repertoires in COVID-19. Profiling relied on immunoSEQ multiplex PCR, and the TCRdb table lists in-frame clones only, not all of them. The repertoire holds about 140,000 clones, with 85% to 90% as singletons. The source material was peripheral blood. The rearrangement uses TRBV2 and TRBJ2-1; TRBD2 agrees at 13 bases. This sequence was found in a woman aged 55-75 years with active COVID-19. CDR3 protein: CASARTSGSPKEQFF. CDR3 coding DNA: TGTGCCAGCGCGCGGACTAGCGGGAGCCCCAAAGAGCAGTTCTTC.